The rows below give T cell receptor beta chains drawn from one sample of a study of human T cells and chemical hapten exposure. TCRdb ran MiXCR on the RACE reads and lists one entry per CDR3 protein. The table lists some 330,000 distinct CDR3 sequences, around 5.5% of them singletons. This material consisted of whole blood, taken in connection with sensitization to the hapten diphenylcyclopropenone (DPC). The receptors originated from a woman between 18 and 29 years old with alopecia areata. Some clones in this sample may be carry-over from other donors' samples. CDR3s include the opening cysteine and the closing phenylalanine or tryptophan. A D gene is named only where the DNA matches it firmly. The size field is filled for only some rows; it gives once, few, many or a size class.

V gene: TRBV12-3/TRBV12-4
J gene: TRBJ1-1
clone size: .
D gene: .
CDR3 protein: CASSLREVVGTTEAFF
CDR3 DNA: TGTGCCAGCAGTTTAAGGGAAGTAGTGGGGACCACTGAAGCTTTCTTT

V gene: TRBV3-1
J gene: TRBJ2-3
clone size: few
D gene: .
CDR3 protein: CASSSGGRSTDTQYF
CDR3 DNA: TGTGCCAGCAGCTCCGGGGGACGGAGCACAGATACGCAGTATTTT

V gene: TRBV20-1
J gene: TRBJ2-4
clone size: few
D gene: TRBD2
CDR3 protein: CSAKDTGGPGNIQYF
CDR3 DNA: TGCAGTGCTAAGGATACGGGGGGGCCCGGAAACATTCAGTACTTC

V gene: TRBV4-2
J gene: TRBJ1-2
clone size: few
D gene: .
CDR3 protein: CASSQVEGSYGYTF
CDR3 DNA: TGTGCCAGCAGCCAAGTCGAAGGAAGTTATGGCTACACCTTC

V gene: TRBV9
J gene: TRBJ2-3
clone size: many
D gene: .
CDR3 protein: CASSVEARADTQYF
CDR3 DNA: TGTGCCAGCAGCGTAGAGGCTAGGGCGGATACGCAGTATTTT

V gene: TRBV13
J gene: TRBJ2-1
clone size: .
D gene: .
CDR3 protein: CASSLGRGGAYNEQFF
CDR3 DNA: TGTGCCAGCAGCTTAGGGCGCGGGGGCGCCTACAATGAGCAGTTCTTC

V gene: TRBV6-6
J gene: TRBJ2-1
clone size: many
D gene: TRBD2
CDR3 protein: CASSHEVAGGREFF
CDR3 DNA: TGTGCCAGCAGCCACGAAGTAGCGGGGGGGCGGGAGTTCTTC

V gene: TRBV20-1
J gene: TRBJ1-1
clone size: many
D gene: TRBD1
CDR3 protein: CSAPTGTGATEAFF
CDR3 DNA: TGCAGTGCTCCGACGGGGACAGGGGCCACTGAAGCTTTCTTT

V gene: TRBV7-2
J gene: TRBJ2-3
clone size: many
D gene: .
CDR3 protein: CASTVGPAGDTQYF
CDR3 DNA: TGTGCCAGCACCGTAGGGCCCGCTGGAGATACGCAGTATTTT

V gene: TRBV18
J gene: TRBJ1-5
clone size: .
D gene: .
CDR3 protein: CASSPQITDQPQHF
CDR3 DNA: TGTGCCAGCTCACCACAGATTACTGATCAGCCCCAGCATTTT

V gene: TRBV10-3
J gene: TRBJ1-2
clone size: .
D gene: .
CDR3 protein: CAISESSGSFYGYTF
CDR3 DNA: TGTGCCATCAGTGAGTCGTCGGGCTCCTTCTATGGCTACACCTTC

V gene: TRBV10-3
J gene: TRBJ1-3
clone size: many
D gene: .
CDR3 protein: CAINGVIGNTIYF
CDR3 DNA: TGTGCCATCAACGGAGTAATCGGAAACACCATATATTTT

V gene: TRBV6-5
J gene: TRBJ2-3
clone size: .
D gene: .
CDR3 protein: CASSSTGGRTDTQYF
CDR3 DNA: TGTGCCAGCAGTTCCACGGGGGGCCGCACAGATACGCAGTATTTT

V gene: TRBV2
J gene: TRBJ1-5
clone size: few
D gene: TRBD1
CDR3 protein: CASREQDRKGPREPQHF
CDR3 DNA: TGTGCCAGCAGGGAACAGGACAGGAAAGGCCCCAGGGAGCCCCAGCATTTT

V gene: TRBV28
J gene: TRBJ2-3
clone size: .
D gene: .
CDR3 protein: CASSLQSFTDTQYF
CDR3 DNA: TGTGCCAGCAGTTTACAAAGTTTTACAGATACGCAGTATTTT

V gene: TRBV9
J gene: TRBJ2-7
clone size: .
D gene: .
CDR3 protein: CASSVGLPPQDEQYF
CDR3 DNA: TGTGCCAGCAGCGTAGGCCTCCCTCCCCAGGACGAGCAGTACTTC

V gene: TRBV20-1
J gene: TRBJ2-5
clone size: many
D gene: TRBD2
CDR3 protein: CSAGADSGGPETQYF
CDR3 DNA: TGCAGTGCTGGAGCGGATAGCGGGGGCCCGGAGACCCAGTACTTC

V gene: TRBV2
J gene: TRBJ2-5
clone size: .
D gene: TRBD1
CDR3 protein: CASSDYGDRHETQYF
CDR3 DNA: TGTGCCAGCAGTGATTATGGGGACAGACACGAGACCCAGTACTTC

V gene: TRBV4-3
J gene: TRBJ2-5
clone size: few
D gene: TRBD2
CDR3 protein: CASSQEQAGGPFFGTQYF
CDR3 DNA: TGCGCCAGCAGCCAAGAACAGGCGGGGGGGCCTTTTTTTGGGACCCAGTACTTC

V gene: TRBV7-2
J gene: TRBJ2-2
clone size: few
D gene: .
CDR3 protein: CASSPREAGTGELFF
CDR3 DNA: TGTGCCAGCAGCCCCCGGGAAGCGGGCACCGGGGAGCTGTTTTTT

V gene: TRBV20-1
J gene: TRBJ1-1
clone size: few
D gene: TRBD1
CDR3 protein: CSARTGTGSTEAFF
CDR3 DNA: TGCAGTGCTAGAACCGGGACAGGCTCCACTGAAGCTTTCTTT

V gene: TRBV11-1
J gene: TRBJ2-7
clone size: many
D gene: .
CDR3 protein: CASSTRGTEQYF
CDR3 DNA: TGTGCCAGCAGCACCAGGGGCACCGAGCAGTACTTC

V gene: TRBV7-2
J gene: TRBJ1-6
clone size: .
D gene: .
CDR3 protein: CASSLVSQGNSPLHF
CDR3 DNA: TGTGCCAGCAGCTTAGTTAGTCAGGGAAATTCACCCCTCCACTTT

V gene: TRBV5-5
J gene: TRBJ1-5
clone size: many
D gene: .
CDR3 protein: CASSPRTVDYSNQPQHF
CDR3 DNA: TGTGCCAGCAGCCCACGGACAGTCGACTATAGCAATCAGCCCCAGCATTTT

V gene: TRBV20-1
J gene: TRBJ1-1
clone size: .
D gene: .
CDR3 protein: CSARSTGRGNGEAFF
CDR3 DNA: TGCAGTGCTAGAAGTACAGGGAGGGGTAATGGTGAAGCTTTCTTT

V gene: TRBV6-5
J gene: TRBJ2-3
clone size: many
D gene: .
CDR3 protein: CASSTRLGTDTQYF
CDR3 DNA: TGTGCCAGCAGCACCCGACTCGGCACAGATACGCAGTATTTT

V gene: TRBV28
J gene: TRBJ2-4
clone size: .
D gene: TRBD1
CDR3 protein: CASAEDRENIQYF
CDR3 DNA: TGTGCCAGCGCTGAAGACAGGGAAAACATTCAGTACTTC

V gene: TRBV20-1
J gene: TRBJ1-2
clone size: many
D gene: .
CDR3 protein: CSAPRDYGYTF
CDR3 DNA: TGCAGTGCTCCTCGAGACTATGGCTACACCTTC

V gene: TRBV7-9
J gene: TRBJ1-2
clone size: few
D gene: TRBD1
CDR3 protein: CASSLEPGQGAYGYTF
CDR3 DNA: TGTGCCAGCAGCTTAGAACCAGGACAGGGGGCATATGGCTACACCTTC

V gene: TRBV3-1
J gene: TRBJ2-7
clone size: few
D gene: TRBD2
CDR3 protein: CASSPKVRGGAAQYF
CDR3 DNA: TGTGCCAGCAGCCCTAAAGTACGCGGGGGGGCCGCGCAGTACTTC

V gene: TRBV4-3
J gene: TRBJ2-1
clone size: .
D gene: .
CDR3 protein: CASSQVGRGPESYNEQFF
CDR3 DNA: TGCGCCAGCAGCCAAGTCGGTAGAGGGCCTGAATCCTACAATGAGCAGTTCTTC

V gene: TRBV12-3/TRBV12-4
J gene: TRBJ1-1
clone size: many
D gene: .
CDR3 protein: CASSPGAGRLMNTEAFF
CDR3 DNA: TGTGCCAGCAGCCCAGGGGCAGGGCGCCTCATGAACACTGAAGCTTTCTTT

V gene: TRBV7-9
J gene: TRBJ1-5
clone size: few
D gene: TRBD1
CDR3 protein: CASSPTSGTGFGNQPQHF
CDR3 DNA: TGTGCCAGCAGCCCCACTTCCGGGACAGGGTTCGGCAATCAGCCCCAGCATTTT

V gene: TRBV18
J gene: TRBJ1-3
clone size: many
D gene: .
CDR3 protein: CASSLMEDSGNTIYF
CDR3 DNA: TGTGCCAGCTCACTAATGGAGGACTCTGGAAACACCATATATTTT

V gene: TRBV12-3/TRBV12-4
J gene: TRBJ2-3
clone size: few
D gene: TRBD1
CDR3 protein: CASSPTWTGRFVDTQYF
CDR3 DNA: TGTGCCAGCAGTCCAACTTGGACAGGCCGATTCGTGGATACGCAGTATTTT

V gene: TRBV19
J gene: TRBJ2-1
clone size: few
D gene: TRBD2
CDR3 protein: CASMVVSGAYNEQFF
CDR3 DNA: TGTGCCAGTATGGTGGTTAGCGGGGCCTACAATGAGCAGTTCTTC

V gene: TRBV2
J gene: TRBJ2-3
clone size: many
D gene: TRBD2
CDR3 protein: CASSEVRKTSGGTDTQYF
CDR3 DNA: TGTGCCAGCAGTGAAGTGCGCAAGACTAGCGGGGGCACAGATACGCAGTATTTT

V gene: TRBV9
J gene: TRBJ1-1
clone size: few
D gene: .
CDR3 protein: CASSVEGGPSPEAFF
CDR3 DNA: TGTGCCAGCAGCGTAGAGGGGGGACCCTCGCCTGAAGCTTTCTTT

V gene: TRBV6-2/TRBV6-3
J gene: TRBJ2-5
clone size: many
D gene: TRBD2
CDR3 protein: CASSFPPVTSGFAF
CDR3 DNA: TGTGCCAGCAGTTTCCCACCCGTGACTAGCGGGTTCGCCTTC

V gene: TRBV6-6
J gene: TRBJ2-7
clone size: .
D gene: TRBD1
CDR3 protein: CASSISGQGREQYF
CDR3 DNA: TGTGCCAGCAGTATATCCGGACAGGGGAGGGAGCAGTACTTC

V gene: TRBV5-1
J gene: TRBJ2-3
clone size: many
D gene: .
CDR3 protein: CASSLEESTDTQYF
CDR3 DNA: TGCGCCAGCAGCTTGGAAGAGAGCACAGATACGCAGTATTTT

V gene: TRBV20-1
J gene: TRBJ1-1
clone size: .
D gene: .
CDR3 protein: CSARADRNTEAFF
CDR3 DNA: TGCAGTGCTAGAGCGGACAGGAACACTGAAGCTTTCTTT

V gene: TRBV6-5
J gene: TRBJ1-1
clone size: .
D gene: .
CDR3 protein: CASSYRGELNTEAFF
CDR3 DNA: TGTGCCAGCAGTTACCGTGGGGAACTGAACACTGAAGCTTTCTTT

V gene: TRBV20-1
J gene: TRBJ1-5
clone size: few
D gene: TRBD1
CDR3 protein: CSAREDRANQPQHF
CDR3 DNA: TGCAGTGCTAGAGAAGACAGGGCGAATCAGCCCCAGCATTTT

V gene: TRBV2
J gene: TRBJ1-1
clone size: many
D gene: .
CDR3 protein: CASTDTGSLGEAFF
CDR3 DNA: TGTGCCAGCACCGACACAGGGTCCCTGGGTGAAGCTTTCTTT

V gene: TRBV20-1
J gene: TRBJ2-7
clone size: many
D gene: .
CDR3 protein: CSARDLDGVPYEQYF
CDR3 DNA: TGCAGTGCTAGAGATCTCGACGGGGTGCCCTACGAGCAGTACTTC